The present entry profiles one T cell receptor (beta chain) with its context. Its antigen has not been determined. No much larger clone exists at a distance of one base, and base qualities are not known. Receptor amplification or capture employed 5' RACE. Sequencing took place on an Illumina HiSeq 2500. A second 7 to 11 cycle PCR used a sample-barcoded 5' primer and a J-beta primer mix. A unique molecular identifier was introduced onto each TCR beta cDNA molecule by a template-switch 5' adaptor carrying 12 random nucleotides. At least 3 million CDR3-containing paired-end reads were obtained from each sample. All of the RNA was converted into first-strand cDNA using the Mint cDNA synthesis kit, with a TRBC-specific oligonucleotide serving as the primer. Following uracil-DNA glycosylase treatment, a first 18-cycle PCR with universal primers M1SS and BC2_uni_R was performed on all cDNA. In the paper's pipeline: Normalization of each sample was performed by random selection of 1 million high-quality reads, each carrying a distinct molecular identifier. Instead of being binned into consensus sequences, reads with shared molecular identifiers were discarded. MiTCR, run with a Q25 quality threshold and the strictest error-elimination algorithm, handled CDR3 identification, clonotype clustering and error correction. A nonparametric unseen species model using Euler transformation provided a lower-bound estimate of total TCR beta diversity. The public reads were reanalyzed by TCRdb: fastp trimming at Q25, MiXCR alignment, in-frame beta chains only. Entries are consolidated by CDR3 protein sequence, retaining the most common genes and DNA. The V and J calls and clone size come from TCRdb's table, not from the authors' own analysis. The sample contains 1.6 million or so distinct CDR3 sequences, roughly 32% of them found a single time. Together, the top ten hold approximately 10% of the sample.

The donors were under 40 Caucasian individuals from Russia, aged roughly 6 to 100 years, who were systemically healthy. Each donor gave about 11 milliliters of peripheral blood, drawn into EDTA-treated Vacutainer tubes. Ficoll-Paque density-gradient centrifugation was used to isolate PBMCs, with at least 6.5 million obtained per sample. Total RNA, at least 5 micrograms per sample, was extracted from PBMCs with Trizol reagent. For every donor, an aliquot of PBMCs went through flow cytometry to measure the percentages of naive CD45RAhigh/CD27high T cells. The entry originates in a study of blood T cells in healthy people across ages (dated by TCRdb to between 2015 and 2017). For context, the study as a whole: In model experiments, template switching captured about one uniquely barcoded TCR beta cDNA molecule for every two T cells. Donors of different ages were randomly distributed across sequencing lanes to avoid experimental bias. Donors were grouped into four age groups: young (average roughly 16 years), middle-aged (less than 40), aged (roughly 67) and long-lived (around 80). Using the same blood draw, the study looked at two additional independent replicas of 1 million unique cDNA reads for two donors, one aged 18 to 30 and the other aged 80 or older. Using deep sequencing normalized with unique cDNA molecular identifiers, the study measured how TCR beta repertoire diversity changes with age.

For this chain, trimming is 4 bases at the V end and 7 bases at the J end, and the number of junction bases without a gene match is 9. The germline V gene specifies SGHRS as CDR1 and YFSETQ as CDR2. From the cysteine up to the phenylalanine, the CDR3 has a length of 14 residues. The entry retains the CDR3 DNA only, 42 bases that are in frame from base 1. What the work shows at the level of the full study, not this receptor alone: Observed TCR beta diversity per million T cells fell roughly linearly with age, and a significant reduction was already apparent by age roughly 40. Estimates of total diversity based on one million sequenced T cells were regarded as lower bounds and as underestimates. Compared with the aged group, the long-lived group had more naive CD4+ T cells, fewer expanded clones and increased TCR diversity, a pattern suggesting age selection. A strong correlation was found between observed TCR beta diversity and the percentage of naive T cells measured by flow cytometry. Bulk unsorted PBMC profiling prevented conclusive comparison of naive and antigen-experienced compartments. Donor CMV infection status was unknown, potentially confounding age-related changes in expanded clonotypes.

Sequencing was performed on blood. The sequence was obtained from a woman aged 25-40 years in good health. The rearranged chain carries TRBV5-1 and TRBJ1-1, and TRBD1 aligns with 8 junction nucleotides. The DNA is as follows: TGCGCCAGCAGCCGGACAGGGACAGCGTATGAAGCTTTCTTT. Translated, this is CASSRTGTAYEAFF.